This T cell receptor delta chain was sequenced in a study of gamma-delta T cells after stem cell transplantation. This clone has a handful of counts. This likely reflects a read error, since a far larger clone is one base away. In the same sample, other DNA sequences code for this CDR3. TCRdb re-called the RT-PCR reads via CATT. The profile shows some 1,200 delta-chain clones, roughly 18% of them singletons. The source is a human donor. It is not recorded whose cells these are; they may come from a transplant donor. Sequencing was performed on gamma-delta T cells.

CDR3 amino acids: CACDTWSNTDKLIF. DNA for the CDR3: TGCGCCTGTGACACGTGGTCCAACACCGATAAACTCATCTTT. The J gene is TRDJ1, the V gene TRDV2, with unresolved D. CDR3 size: 14 residues. Germline CDR1 reads GEAIGNYY; CDR2 reads EKD.